These T cell receptor beta chains were read from a single sample in a study of regulatory T cells in long-lasting Graves disease. TCRdb independently ran MiXCR on the multiplex PCR reads; one entry per CDR3 protein. The sample shows 530,000 or so distinct CDR3 sequences, 15% to 20% of them seen only once. The sample was also reused in another study, on T cells in Graves' hyperthyroidism and ophthalmopathy.

Source: peripheral blood mononuclear cells (PBMCs), taken at new diagnosis, from a patient treated with antithyroid drugs. These TCRs come from a man aged 18 to 35 with Graves disease. Each CDR3 is given with its conserved first and last residue. D genes are given only for firm matches. Size is omitted from some rows. Given values are once, few, many or a class for expanded clones.

v_gene: TRBV29-1; j_gene: TRBJ1-2; d_gene: TRBD1; abundance: few; len: 11; CDR3nt: TGCGGGGACAGTTACATCTATGGCTACACCTTC; CDR3aa: CGDSYIYGYTF
v_gene: TRBV25-1; j_gene: TRBJ2-7; d_gene: -; abundance: -; len: 12; CDR3nt: TGTGCCAGCAGTGATTATAACTACGAGCAGTACTTC; CDR3aa: CASSDYNYEQYF
v_gene: TRBV3-1; j_gene: TRBJ2-7; d_gene: -; abundance: many; len: 11; CDR3nt: TGTGCCAGCAGCCAATCAGTCGAGCAGTACTTC; CDR3aa: CASSQSVEQYF
v_gene: TRBV11-2; j_gene: TRBJ2-1; d_gene: -; abundance: many; len: 15; CDR3nt: TGTGCCAGCAGCTCTGGAGGGGATGCGCGGAATGAGCAGTTCTTC; CDR3aa: CASSSGGDARNEQFF
v_gene: TRBV11-2; j_gene: TRBJ2-1; d_gene: -; abundance: -; len: 15; CDR3nt: TGTGCCAGCACCGGGGCGGCCGGAAGGGACAATGAGCAGTTCTTC; CDR3aa: CASTGAAGRDNEQFF
v_gene: TRBV7-3; j_gene: TRBJ2-1; d_gene: -; abundance: many; len: 14; CDR3nt: TGTGCCAGCAGCGTTAGCCACCCGTACAATGAGCAGTTCTTC; CDR3aa: CASSVSHPYNEQFF
v_gene: TRBV27; j_gene: TRBJ2-7; d_gene: TRBD2; abundance: many; len: 14; CDR3nt: TGTGCCAGCAGGGGGACTAGCGGGAGGTACGAGCAGTACTTC; CDR3aa: CASRGTSGRYEQYF
v_gene: TRBV6-1; j_gene: TRBJ1-2; d_gene: -; abundance: -; len: 13; CDR3nt: TGTGCCAGCTCCGGGACGGTGAACTATGGCTACACCTTC; CDR3aa: CASSGTVNYGYTF
v_gene: TRBV20-1; j_gene: TRBJ2-1; d_gene: TRBD2; abundance: many; len: 16; CDR3nt: TGCAGTGCTAGAGACATAGCGGGACGCCCCTACAATGAGCAGTTCTTC; CDR3aa: CSARDIAGRPYNEQFF
v_gene: TRBV5-1; j_gene: TRBJ2-1; d_gene: TRBD2; abundance: few; len: 17; CDR3nt: TGCGCCAGCAGCACGGGACTAGCGGGAGGAACCTACAATGAGCAGTTCTTC; CDR3aa: CASSTGLAGGTYNEQFF
v_gene: TRBV12-3/TRBV12-4; j_gene: TRBJ1-5; d_gene: TRBD1; abundance: -; len: 14; CDR3nt: TGTGCCAGCAGTGACAGGGGGCCGCCCCAACCCCAGCATTTT; CDR3aa: CASSDRGPPQPQHF
v_gene: TRBV7-9; j_gene: TRBJ2-3; d_gene: TRBD2; abundance: many; len: 18; CDR3nt: TGTGCCAGCAGCTTAGTACACCGGGAACTAGCGGGCACAGATACGCAGTATTTT; CDR3aa: CASSLVHRELAGTDTQYF
v_gene: TRBV3-1; j_gene: TRBJ2-3; d_gene: -; abundance: many; len: 13; CDR3nt: TGTGCCAGCAGCCAAGTTGGTCGGACAGAGCAGTATTTT; CDR3aa: CASSQVGRTEQYF
v_gene: TRBV6-5; j_gene: TRBJ2-1; d_gene: -; abundance: many; len: 16; CDR3nt: TGTGCCAGCAGTTACCTTACACTCGACTCCTACAATGAGCAGTTCTTC; CDR3aa: CASSYLTLDSYNEQFF
v_gene: TRBV28; j_gene: TRBJ1-5; d_gene: TRBD1; abundance: many; len: 14; CDR3nt: TGTGCCAGCAGGTCGGGACAGAGCAATCAGCCCCAGCATTTT; CDR3aa: CASRSGQSNQPQHF
v_gene: TRBV24-1; j_gene: TRBJ1-1; d_gene: TRBD1; abundance: many; len: 15; CDR3nt: TGTGCCACCAGTGATGCCAGACAGGGACCCACTGAAGCTTTCTTT; CDR3aa: CATSDARQGPTEAFF
v_gene: TRBV19; j_gene: TRBJ2-1; d_gene: -; abundance: -; len: 12; CDR3nt: TGTGCCAGTAGTATAGATTGGGGGGAGCAGTTCTTC; CDR3aa: CASSIDWGEQFF
v_gene: TRBV6-2/TRBV6-3; j_gene: TRBJ2-5; d_gene: -; abundance: many; len: 15; CDR3nt: TGTGCCAGCGGAGTACTAGGAGCGAAAGGAGAGACCCAGTACTTC; CDR3aa: CASGVLGAKGETQYF
v_gene: TRBV16; j_gene: TRBJ1-2; d_gene: TRBD1; abundance: -; len: 15; CDR3nt: TGTGCCAGCAGCCTCCACCGTCCAGGGGGCGGAGGCTACACCTTC; CDR3aa: CASSLHRPGGGGYTF
v_gene: TRBV7-9; j_gene: TRBJ2-5; d_gene: TRBD1; abundance: -; len: 15; CDR3nt: TGTGCCAGCAGCCCGCAACCAGGGGGCATGGAGACCCAGTACTTC; CDR3aa: CASSPQPGGMETQYF
v_gene: TRBV6-1; j_gene: TRBJ2-1; d_gene: -; abundance: -; len: 14; CDR3nt: TGTGCCAGCAGCTTCTCCCTAACGGGAAATGAGCAGTTCTTC; CDR3aa: CASSFSLTGNEQFF
v_gene: TRBV28; j_gene: TRBJ1-6; d_gene: -; abundance: few; len: 13; CDR3nt: TGTGCCAGCAGTTCCCACGGGGATTCACCCCTCCACTTT; CDR3aa: CASSSHGDSPLHF
v_gene: TRBV27; j_gene: TRBJ2-7; d_gene: TRBD1; abundance: many; len: 14; CDR3nt: TGTGCCAGCAGTTTAAGGACAGGGTGGAACGAGCAGTACTTC; CDR3aa: CASSLRTGWNEQYF
v_gene: TRBV9; j_gene: TRBJ1-6; d_gene: -; abundance: -; len: 14; CDR3nt: TGTGCCAGCAGCTCTTTGGGGTCGGGGTCACCCCTCCACTTT; CDR3aa: CASSSLGSGSPLHF
v_gene: TRBV20-1; j_gene: TRBJ2-1; d_gene: TRBD2; abundance: -; len: 17; CDR3nt: TGCAGTGCTAGAGATCTTCTAGCGGGAGTTAGGAACAATGAGCAGTTCTTC; CDR3aa: CSARDLLAGVRNNEQFF
v_gene: TRBV10-3; j_gene: TRBJ1-6; d_gene: -; abundance: many; len: 14; CDR3nt: TGTGCCACCGTTCGGGACCCCTATAATTCACCCCTCCACTTT; CDR3aa: CATVRDPYNSPLHF
v_gene: TRBV13; j_gene: TRBJ2-1; d_gene: -; abundance: few; len: 15; CDR3nt: TGTGCCAGCAGTCTAGCAGCTACTTTGAGGAATGAGCAGTTCTTC; CDR3aa: CASSLAATLRNEQFF
v_gene: TRBV20-1; j_gene: TRBJ2-5; d_gene: -; abundance: many; len: 16; CDR3nt: TGCAGTGCTAGAGATCCGGGGGGCAGGGGGTCGGTGACCCAGTACTTC; CDR3aa: CSARDPGGRGSVTQYF
v_gene: TRBV29-1; j_gene: TRBJ1-1; d_gene: -; abundance: -; len: 12; CDR3nt: TGCAGCGTTTTAACAGGGCCCAGCGAAGCTTTCTTT; CDR3aa: CSVLTGPSEAFF
v_gene: TRBV18; j_gene: TRBJ1-3; d_gene: -; abundance: many; len: 13; CDR3nt: TGTGCCAGCTCACCACCGGGCGTCACCACCATATATTTT; CDR3aa: CASSPPGVTTIYF
v_gene: TRBV20-1; j_gene: TRBJ2-5; d_gene: -; abundance: many; len: 12; CDR3nt: TGCAGTGCCTTTGGGTCCCAAGAGACCCAGTACTTC; CDR3aa: CSAFGSQETQYF
v_gene: TRBV5-6; j_gene: TRBJ1-2; d_gene: TRBD1; abundance: -; len: 14; CDR3nt: TGTGCCAGCAGAACAAAGGGGGCGTCGGGAGGCTACACCTTC; CDR3aa: CASRTKGASGGYTF
v_gene: TRBV28; j_gene: TRBJ2-1; d_gene: TRBD1; abundance: many; len: 13; CDR3nt: TGTGCCAGTCGACAGGGGAACGACAATGAGCAGTTCTTC; CDR3aa: CASRQGNDNEQFF
v_gene: TRBV19; j_gene: TRBJ2-1; d_gene: TRBD2; abundance: -; len: 14; CDR3nt: TGTGCCAGTTCCCAGCGGGAATTTCCCTATGAGCAGTTCTTC; CDR3aa: CASSQREFPYEQFF
v_gene: TRBV9; j_gene: TRBJ2-5; d_gene: -; abundance: -; len: 16; CDR3nt: TGTGCCAGCAGCGTAGTGCCTCCCCGGCACCAAGAGACCCAGTACTTC; CDR3aa: CASSVVPPRHQETQYF
v_gene: TRBV6-1; j_gene: TRBJ2-7; d_gene: TRBD2; abundance: -; len: 15; CDR3nt: TGTGCCAGCAGTGTGACTAGCGGGAGTTTCTACGAGCAGTACTTC; CDR3aa: CASSVTSGSFYEQYF